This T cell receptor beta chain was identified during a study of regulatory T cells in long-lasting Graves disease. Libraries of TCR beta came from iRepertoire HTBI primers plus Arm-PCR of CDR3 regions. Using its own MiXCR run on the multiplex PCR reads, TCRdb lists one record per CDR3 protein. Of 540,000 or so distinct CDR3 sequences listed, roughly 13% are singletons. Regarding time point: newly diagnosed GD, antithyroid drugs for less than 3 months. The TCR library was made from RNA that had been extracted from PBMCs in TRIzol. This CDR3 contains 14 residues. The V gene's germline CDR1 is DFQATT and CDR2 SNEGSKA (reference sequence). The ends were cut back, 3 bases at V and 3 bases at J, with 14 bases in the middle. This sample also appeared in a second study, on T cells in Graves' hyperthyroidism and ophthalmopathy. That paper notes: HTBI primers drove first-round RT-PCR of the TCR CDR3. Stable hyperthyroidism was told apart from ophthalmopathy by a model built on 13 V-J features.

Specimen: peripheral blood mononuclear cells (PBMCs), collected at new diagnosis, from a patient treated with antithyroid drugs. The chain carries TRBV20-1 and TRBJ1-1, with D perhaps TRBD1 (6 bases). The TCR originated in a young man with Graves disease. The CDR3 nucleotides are TGCAGTGCTAGGGACAGTGGATCACACACTGAAGCTTTCTTT. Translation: CSARDSGSHTEAFF.